The clone carrying this T cell receptor (beta chain) was counted at least ten times. Its antigen is unknown. The assay was immunoSEQ multiplex PCR, and TCRdb's table has in-frame clones only and misses some. The data contain 140,000 to 150,000 clones, approximately 94% of them seen just once; the ten biggest clones take up about 2%. The donors were members of the validation cohort, which comprised 90 to 150 subjects and was separate from the first cohort of 730 or so subjects. This CDR3 is 14 amino acids long. Germline loops: CDR1 LNHDA, CDR2 SQIVND (reference sequence). Trimming cost V 4 bases and J 4 bases; bases outside gene matches: 7. The data belong to a study of cytomegalovirus exposure and HLA in healthy donors. General study points: Among TCR beta chains, those listed as cytomegalovirus-associated numbered under 200. Subsequent analysis of the 95 to 150 validation repertoires found a tendency for first-cohort TCR clusters to co-occur. Usually a TCR sequence was rare, but some public TCRs were found in many donors.

V usage is TRBV19 and J usage is TRBJ2-7, with 7 nucleotides matching TRBD1. What was sequenced was PBMCs. The TCR sequence derives from a man in his late teens or twenties in good health and CMV-seropositive. CDR3 in DNA: TGTGCCAGTAGTACCTCGGGACAGCAATACGAGCAGTACTTC. This encodes CASSTSGQQYEQYF. Complete variable domain (other parts from reference TRBV19 and TRBJ2-7): DGGITQSPKYLFRKEGQNVTLSCEQNLNHDAMYWYRQDPGQGLRLIYYSQIVNDFQKGDIAEGYSVSREKKESFPLTVTSAQKNPTAFYLCASSTSGQQYEQYFGPGTRLTVT.